These T cell receptor beta chains were read from a single sample in a study of cytomegalovirus exposure and HLA in healthy donors. The method was immunoSEQ multiplex PCR; TCRdb's version includes in-frame clones alone and lacks a portion of them. The profile shows some 56,000 clones, 83% of them singletons. Source material: PBMCs. The origin of the receptors is a human donor in good health. The CDR3 runs from the conserved cysteine through the conserved F or W. The D gene is left open where the match is weak. Rows may omit the clone size; those that give it use once, few, many or a size class.

V gene	clone size	J gene	D gene	CDR3 protein	CDR3 DNA
TRBV19	.	TRBJ1-6	TRBD1	CASSIQGASYNSPLHF	TGTGCCAGTAGTATACAGGGGGCTTCCTATAATTCACCCCTCCACTTT
TRBV5-1	.	TRBJ2-7	TRBD1	CASSLWTGYEQYF	TGCGCCAGCAGCCTTTGGACAGGCTACGAGCAGTACTTC
TRBV27	.	TRBJ2-7	TRBD2	CASSPPGTSGTVAVNEQYF	TGTGCCAGCAGTCCCCCCGGGACTAGCGGGACAGTGGCTGTGAACGAGCAGTACTTC
TRBV29-1	once	TRBJ2-1	.	CSVEATSYNEQFF	TGCAGCGTTGAGGCCACCTCCTACAATGAGCAGTTCTTC
TRBV30	.	TRBJ2-7	TRBD1	CACYRGRREQYF	TGTGCCTGCTACAGGGGTCGTAGGGAGCAGTACTTC
TRBV28	.	TRBJ2-6	TRBD1	CASSFRGRRGANVLTF	TGTGCCAGCAGTTTTAGGGGGCGAAGAGGGGCCAACGTCCTGACTTTC
TRBV9	few	TRBJ2-7	.	CASSVEPGFYEQYF	TGTGCCAGCAGCGTAGAGCCGGGTTTCTACGAGCAGTACTTC
TRBV19	.	TRBJ2-7	TRBD2	CASSDMVGGGVYEQYF	TGTGCCAGTAGTGATATGGTGGGCGGGGGGGTCTACGAGCAGTACTTC
TRBV30	.	TRBJ2-5	TRBD2	CAWSVNSGGKETQYF	TGTGCCTGGAGTGTAAATAGCGGGGGGAAAGAGACCCAGTACTTC
TRBV5-1	.	TRBJ2-3	TRBD1	CASQDQTGAMGDTQYF	TGCGCCAGTCAAGACCAGACAGGGGCGATGGGAGATACGCAGTATTTT
TRBV11-2	.	TRBJ2-5	TRBD2	CASSLFRTSGSTETQYF	TGTGCCAGCAGCTTATTCAGGACTAGCGGGAGTACAGAGACCCAGTACTTC
TRBV11-3	.	TRBJ2-5	TRBD1	CASSSGGEGTQYF	TGTGCCAGCAGCTCAGGGGGCGAGGGGACCCAGTACTTC
TRBV27	once	TRBJ2-7	.	CASSFSRGEQYF	TGTGCCAGCAGTTTCTCGCGTGGCGAGCAGTACTTC
TRBV2	once	TRBJ2-1	.	CASSVPGAEQFF	TGTGCCAGCAGTGTTCCGGGAGCTGAGCAGTTCTTC
TRBV15	.	TRBJ1-2	.	CATSRDLGLSASGYTF	TGTGCCACCAGCAGAGATCTCGGACTTAGCGCTAGCGGCTACACCTTC
TRBV6-6	.	TRBJ1-1	.	CASSYSLGDTEAFF	TGTGCCAGCAGTTACTCGTTGGGAGACACTGAAGCTTTCTTT
TRBV12-5	few	TRBJ2-3	.	CASGLGEGGTDTQYF	TGTGCTAGTGGTTTGGGGGAAGGGGGCACAGATACGCAGTATTTT
TRBV11-2	.	TRBJ2-7	TRBD2	CASSFFSSGRARYF	TGTGCCAGCAGCTTCTTTTCTAGCGGGAGGGCCCGGTACTTC
TRBV7-9	few	TRBJ2-5	TRBD2	CASSPSGETQYF	TGTGCCAGCAGCCCTAGCGGGGAGACCCAGTACTTC
TRBV7-9	once	TRBJ1-6	TRBD1	CASSSTGSGSPLHF	TGTGCCAGCAGCTCGACAGGGTCCGGTTCACCCCTCCACTTT
TRBV4-3	.	TRBJ1-2	TRBD1	CASSHPGQALGGYTF	TGCGCCAGCAGCCACCCGGGACAGGCTTTGGGTGGCTACACCTTC
TRBV7-2	.	TRBJ2-7	TRBD2	CASSPRAGGLYEQYF	TGTGCCAGCAGCCCAAGAGCGGGAGGACTCTACGAGCAGTACTTC
TRBV15	.	TRBJ2-1	.	CATTQPQLGGRQFF	TGTGCCACCACTCAACCACAGCTCGGGGGACGGCAGTTCTTC
TRBV18	.	TRBJ2-5	TRBD1	CASSLNPLRDRLYF	TGTGCCAGCTCACTCAACCCCTTACGGGACAGGTTGTACTTC
TRBV7-9	.	TRBJ2-1	TRBD2	CASSSGTRYNEQFF	TGTGCCAGCAGCTCGGGGACTAGGTACAATGAGCAGTTCTTC
TRBV16	.	TRBJ1-2	TRBD1	CASSPGTGNNYGYTF	TGTGCCAGCAGCCCTGGGACAGGGAATAACTATGGCTACACCTTC
TRBV27	.	TRBJ2-5	TRBD1	CASSFVGQGETQYF	TGTGCCAGCAGTTTCGTCGGACAGGGGGAGACCCAGTACTTC
TRBV27	.	TRBJ1-6	.	CASSLHRTATRLSSYNSPLHF	TGTGCCAGCAGTTTACACCGGACTGCCACCCGTTTGAGCTCCTATAATTCACCCCTCCACTTT
TRBV4-3	once	TRBJ2-7	TRBD2	CASSRGTSPSYEQYF	TGCGCCAGCAGCCGAGGGACTAGCCCTTCCTACGAGCAGTACTTC
TRBV7-9	once	TRBJ1-2	TRBD1	CASSLGWTGGDGYTF	TGTGCCAGCAGCTTAGGGTGGACAGGGGGCGACGGCTACACCTTC
TRBV2	few	TRBJ2-7	TRBD2	CASSETGLAYEQYF	TGTGCCAGCAGTGAAACGGGACTAGCCTACGAGCAGTACTTC
TRBV6-6	.	TRBJ1-2	TRBD1	CASEGARGYGYTF	TGTGCCAGCGAGGGGGCGCGCGGCTATGGCTACACCTTC
TRBV4-3	.	TRBJ2-2	TRBD2	CASSPGGGYQTGELFF	TGCGCCAGCAGCCCGGGGGGGGGCTACCAAACCGGGGAGCTGTTTTTT
TRBV4-1	.	TRBJ2-3	TRBD2	CASSQGLAGGPRRDTQYF	TGCGCCAGCAGCCAAGGACTAGCGGGGGGGCCTAGAAGAGATACGCAGTATTTT
TRBV4-2	.	TRBJ1-1	TRBD1	CASRTGSNTEAFF	TGTGCCAGTCGGACAGGGTCGAACACTGAAGCTTTCTTT
TRBV11-3	.	TRBJ2-1	.	CASSLGPGSALINEQFF	TGTGCCAGCAGCTTAGGTCCGGGTAGCGCGTTGATCAATGAGCAGTTCTTC
TRBV6-5	.	TRBJ1-1	TRBD1	CASSYSLDRGNTEAFF	TGTGCCAGCAGTTACTCTCTGGACAGGGGAAACACTGAAGCTTTCTTT
TRBV11-3	.	TRBJ2-1	.	CASSLGLTGNEQFF	TGTGCCAGCAGCTTAGGCCTCACAGGGAATGAGCAGTTCTTC
TRBV29-1	.	TRBJ2-1	.	CSVERGSRGGNEQFF	TGCAGCGTGGAAAGGGGTTCCCGGGGAGGCAATGAGCAGTTCTTC
TRBV19	.	TRBJ1-2	TRBD1	CASKEGAVYGYTF	TGTGCCAGTAAGGAGGGGGCAGTCTATGGCTACACCTTC
TRBV19	.	TRBJ2-5	TRBD1	CASSAGGRDRGRETQYF	TGTGCCAGTAGCGCGGGAGGCCGGGACAGGGGGCGAGAGACCCAGTACTTC
TRBV6-6	.	TRBJ1-1	TRBD1	CASSLTPGTGDTEAFF	TGTGCCAGCAGTTTAACCCCCGGGACAGGGGACACTGAAGCTTTCTTT
TRBV11-1	.	TRBJ2-7	.	CASSLEVGGAYEQYF	TGTGCCAGCAGCTTAGAGGTGGGGGGTGCCTACGAGCAGTACTTC
TRBV7-2	.	TRBJ1-2	.	CASTARGNYGYTF	TGTGCCAGCACTGCGAGGGGGAACTATGGCTACACCTTC
TRBV12-5	.	TRBJ2-1	.	CASGDYDNEQFF	TGTGCTAGTGGTGACTACGACAATGAGCAGTTCTTC
TRBV7-2	few	TRBJ2-7	.	CASSGDTIRGVYEQYF	TGTGCCAGCAGCGGCGATACGATTAGGGGCGTATACGAGCAGTACTTC
TRBV5-5	.	TRBJ2-5	.	CASSLGGGETQYF	TGTGCCAGCAGCTTAGGCGGTGGAGAGACCCAGTACTTC
TRBV28	few	TRBJ2-5	TRBD1	CASSEQGGQGGETQYF	TGTGCCAGCAGCGAACAGGGGGGACAGGGTGGGGAGACCCAGTACTTC
TRBV4-2	.	TRBJ2-5	TRBD2	CASSQDETGGPMETQYF	TGTGCCAGCAGCCAAGATGAGACGGGAGGGCCGATGGAGACCCAGTACTTC
TRBV4-3	.	TRBJ2-3	TRBD2	CASSQMLAGGSDTQYF	TGCGCCAGCAGCCAAATGCTAGCGGGAGGATCGGATACGCAGTATTTT
TRBV10-3	.	TRBJ2-1	TRBD2	CAIRVSGRGNNVQFF	TGTGCCATCAGGGTTAGCGGGAGGGGAAACAATGTGCAGTTCTTC
TRBV5-1	.	TRBJ2-5	TRBD1	CASSFRDRQETQYF	TGCGCCAGCAGTTTCCGGGACAGGCAAGAGACCCAGTACTTC
TRBV7-3	.	TRBJ1-1	.	CASSSGPLGEAFF	TGTGCCAGCAGCTCAGGGCCCCTCGGTGAAGCTTTCTTT
TRBV7-9	few	TRBJ2-7	TRBD1	CASTVQGAFIYEQYF	TGTGCCAGCACCGTACAGGGGGCTTTTATCTACGAGCAGTACTTC
TRBV30	.	TRBJ2-3	TRBD1	CAWSLGQGEDTQYF	TGTGCCTGGAGCTTGGGACAGGGGGAAGATACGCAGTATTTT
TRBV9	.	TRBJ2-5	TRBD1	CASSSGTAQETQYF	TGTGCCAGCAGCTCAGGGACAGCCCAAGAGACCCAGTACTTC
TRBV6-1	.	TRBJ1-6	.	CASSPEITYNSPLHF	TGTGCCAGCAGTCCGGAGATCACCTATAATTCACCCCTCCACTTT
TRBV10-1	once	TRBJ2-1	TRBD1	CASSGAGTGGPEQFF	TGCGCCAGCAGTGGGGCCGGGACAGGGGGCCCTGAGCAGTTCTTC
TRBV6-1	once	TRBJ1-5	.	CASSGEGNQPQHF	TGTGCCAGCTCCGGGGAAGGCAATCAGCCCCAGCATTTT
TRBV11-3	.	TRBJ1-6	.	CASSLAHGALHF	TGTGCCAGCAGCCTGGCACATGGAGCCCTCCACTTT